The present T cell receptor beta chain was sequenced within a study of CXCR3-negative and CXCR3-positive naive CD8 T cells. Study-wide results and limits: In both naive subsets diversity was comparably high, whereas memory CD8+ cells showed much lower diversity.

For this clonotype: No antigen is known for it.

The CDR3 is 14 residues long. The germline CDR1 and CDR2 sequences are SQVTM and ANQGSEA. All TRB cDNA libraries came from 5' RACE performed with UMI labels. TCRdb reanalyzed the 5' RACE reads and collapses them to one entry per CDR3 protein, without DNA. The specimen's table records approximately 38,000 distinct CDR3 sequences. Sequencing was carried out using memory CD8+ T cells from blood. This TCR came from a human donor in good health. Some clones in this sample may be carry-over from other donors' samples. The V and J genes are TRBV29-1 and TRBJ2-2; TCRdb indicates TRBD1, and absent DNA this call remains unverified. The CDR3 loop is CSVLGLGTTGELFF.